Listed below are T cell receptor beta chains from one sample, sequenced in a study of cytomegalovirus exposure and HLA in healthy donors. Repertoires were generated with immunoSEQ multiplex PCR, while TCRdb's copy carries only in-frame clones and drops some. The sample gives 70,000 to 95,000 clones, more than 75% of which show up once; over 2% is in the top ten. The sequencing sample was made of PBMCs. Source of these receptors: a man aged 18 to 30 in good health and CMV-seronegative. CDR3s include the opening cysteine and the closing phenylalanine or tryptophan. Fields, in order: clone size, D gene, J gene, V gene, CDR3 DNA, CDR3 protein. A D gene is named only where the DNA matches it firmly. Clone size is given for some rows only: seen once, a few or many times, or a class if the clone is expanded.

NA,TRBD2,TRBJ2-1,TRBV9,TGTGCCAGCAGCGTAGGGACTAGCGGGGCGGGCTACAATGAGCAGTTCTTC,CASSVGTSGAGYNEQFF
NA,TRBD1,TRBJ2-1,TRBV7-8,TGTGCCAGCAGCTTCGTGACAGGGGGAGGCGATGAGCAGTTCTTC,CASSFVTGGGDEQFF
NA,NA,TRBJ2-5,TRBV6-1,TGTGCCAGCAGTGAAAGAGGGGAGACCCAGTACTTC,CASSERGETQYF
NA,TRBD1,TRBJ2-7,TRBV9,TGTGCCAGCAGCGGACAGGGGGGATTCCACGAGCAGTACTTC,CASSGQGGFHEQYF
NA,NA,TRBJ2-7,TRBV27,TGTGCCAGCAGTCCGACAGTGTCCTACGAGCAGTACTTC,CASSPTVSYEQYF
NA,TRBD1,TRBJ2-7,TRBV6-6,TGTGCCAGCAGTCATACCCACGGACAGGGGTTGGCGGAGCAGTACTTC,CASSHTHGQGLAEQYF
NA,NA,TRBJ2-5,TRBV6-1,TGTGCCAGCAGTTCTAGCGACGTGACCCAGTACTTC,CASSSSDVTQYF
NA,TRBD1,TRBJ1-6,TRBV9,TGTGCCAGCAGCCCAGGACAGGGGATCTATAATTCACCCCTCCACTTT,CASSPGQGIYNSPLHF
NA,TRBD1,TRBJ1-5,TRBV5-5,TGTGCCAGCAGCCCACAGGGGGATCAGCCCCAGCATTTT,CASSPQGDQPQHF
NA,NA,TRBJ1-1,TRBV28,TGTGCCAGCGGTGGGCTAAACACTGAAGCTTTCTTT,CASGGLNTEAFF
NA,TRBD2,TRBJ2-5,TRBV4-1,TGCGCCAGCAGCCAAGAACTAGCGGGGGGGCCAGAAAAAGAGACCCAGTACTTC,CASSQELAGGPEKETQYF
NA,NA,TRBJ2-2,TRBV5-1,TGCGCCAGCAGCCCTGCCCTAGGGAACACCGGGGAGCTGTTTTTT,CASSPALGNTGELFF
few,NA,TRBJ1-4,TRBV7-2,TGTGCCAGCAGCCAGGACAGATCTGAAAAACTGTTTTTT,CASSQDRSEKLFF
NA,NA,TRBJ2-5,TRBV5-4,TGTGCCAGCAGCTTGGACATCCAAGAGACCCAGTACTTC,CASSLDIQETQYF
NA,TRBD2,TRBJ2-7,TRBV13,TGTGCCAGCAGCTTAATTTTGCGGGGGGGCCCTACATCCTACGAGCAGTACTTC,CASSLILRGGPTSYEQYF
NA,NA,TRBJ1-6,TRBV27,TGTGCCAGCAGACCTGCGACGGGTACCTATAATTCACCCCTCCACTTT,CASRPATGTYNSPLHF
NA,NA,TRBJ1-1,TRBV10-3,TGTGCCATCAGTGAAAACAGTCTCCAGCTCGTTGAAGCTTTCTTT,CAISENSLQLVEAFF
NA,NA,TRBJ1-1,TRBV18,TGTGCCAGCTCACCAGCTACAGTGAACACTGAAGCTTTCTTT,CASSPATVNTEAFF
NA,NA,TRBJ1-5,TRBV10-2,TGCGCCAGCAGTGAAGGACAGTTAAATCAGCCCCAGCATTTT,CASSEGQLNQPQHF
NA,NA,TRBJ1-3,TRBV10-1,TGCGCCAGCAGTGAGCAGGGTCGAAACACCATATATTTT,CASSEQGRNTIYF
NA,TRBD1,TRBJ1-2,TRBV5-5,TGTGCCAGCAGCTCCCTCGGGACAGGGATCTATGGCTACACCTTC,CASSSLGTGIYGYTF
few,NA,TRBJ1-2,TRBV27,TGTGCCAGCAGTCCCCCCGGGGCTAACTATGGCTACACCTTC,CASSPPGANYGYTF
NA,NA,TRBJ1-5,TRBV7-9,TGTTCCAGCAGCTTAGAGCATCAGCCCCAGCATTTT,CSSSLEHQPQHF
NA,TRBD1,TRBJ1-6,TRBV7-2,TGTGCCAGCAGCCGAAGAGGACAGGGGACAGGATCACCCCTCCACTTT,CASSRRGQGTGSPLHF
NA,TRBD2,TRBJ2-1,TRBV7-8,TGTGCCAGCAGCCCCGGGACTAGCGGCAATGAGCAGTTCTTC,CASSPGTSGNEQFF
few,TRBD1,TRBJ2-1,TRBV27,TGTGCCAAGTGTTCCGGGACAGGGGACTCCTACAATGAGCAGTTCTTC,CAKCSGTGDSYNEQFF
few,TRBD1,TRBJ1-2,TRBV6-5,TGTGCCAGCTCCCTACGGACAGGGTATGGCTACACCTTC,CASSLRTGYGYTF
NA,TRBD2,TRBJ2-1,TRBV15,TGTGCCACCAGCCCTAGCGGGGGGCTAGAGCAGTTCTTC,CATSPSGGLEQFF
NA,TRBD1,TRBJ1-1,TRBV2,TGTGCCAGCAGTGCCAATCAGGGGGTCTTTGAAGCTTTCTTT,CASSANQGVFEAFF
NA,NA,TRBJ1-5,TRBV18,TGTGCCAGCTCACCAAGCCCGGGGGACCTCTATAGCAATCAGCCCCAGCATTTT,CASSPSPGDLYSNQPQHF
few,NA,TRBJ2-7,TRBV7-9,TGTGCCAGCAGCTGGGAGCGGGAAAAGGGGACAGAGCAGTACTTC,CASSWEREKGTEQYF
NA,TRBD1,TRBJ1-2,TRBV28,TGTGCCAGCAGTCCACCGGGACAGCACCTCTATGGCTACACCTTC,CASSPPGQHLYGYTF
NA,TRBD1,TRBJ2-5,TRBV19,TGTGCCAGTAGTATACAGGGGGCCGAGACCCAGTACTTC,CASSIQGAETQYF
few,TRBD1,TRBJ1-5,TRBV4-2,TGTGCCAGCAGCCAAGATGGGGGGACAGGGCATCAGCCCCAGCATTTT,CASSQDGGTGHQPQHF
NA,TRBD1,TRBJ2-1,TRBV29-1,TGCAGCGTAGTTAACAGGGGCACCTACAATGAGCAGTTCTTC,CSVVNRGTYNEQFF
NA,TRBD1,TRBJ1-5,TRBV6-6,TGTGCCAGCAGACTCGGACAGGACAATCAGCCCCAGCATTTT,CASRLGQDNQPQHF
once,NA,TRBJ1-4,TRBV7-7,TGTGCCAGCGCGCGATCTACTAATGAAAAACTGTTTTTT,CASARSTNEKLFF
NA,NA,TRBJ2-1,TRBV5-4,TGTGCCAGCAGCAGCTTGGGCGTTGACAATGAGCAGTTCTTC,CASSSLGVDNEQFF
NA,NA,TRBJ1-6,TRBV7-9,TGTGCCAGCAGCCAAAATGACAGGTTGTCACCCCTCCACTTT,CASSQNDRLSPLHF
few,TRBD1,TRBJ1-2,TRBV18,TGTGCCAGCTCACCTCGACAGGGGACGGCTAACTATGGCTACACCTTC,CASSPRQGTANYGYTF
NA,TRBD2,TRBJ2-3,TRBV5-1,TGCGCCAGCAGCTTGGCCCCGCGGGGGGATGTAGATACGCAGTATTTT,CASSLAPRGDVDTQYF
NA,TRBD1,TRBJ1-2,TRBV19,TGTGCCAGTACCCCAGACAGGGACTATGGCTACACCTTC,CASTPDRDYGYTF
NA,TRBD2,TRBJ2-5,TRBV7-3,TGTGCCAGCAGCTTAACGGGACTAGTCGGCGAGACCCAGTACTTC,CASSLTGLVGETQYF
NA,TRBD1,TRBJ1-6,TRBV19,TGTGCCAGTAGTCGACAGGGTAGCTCCTATAATTCACCCCTCCACTTT,CASSRQGSSYNSPLHF
NA,TRBD1,TRBJ2-7,TRBV5-1,TGCGCCAGCAGCTTACGGACAGGGCACTCCTACGAGCAGTACTTC,CASSLRTGHSYEQYF
NA,NA,TRBJ2-2,TRBV2,TGTGCCAGCAGAGTGAAACAGGCTAACACCGGGGAGCTGTTTTTT,CASRVKQANTGELFF
NA,TRBD1,TRBJ1-2,TRBV4-1,TGCGCCAGCAGCCTTGGACAGGGGGAAGGGTATGGCTACACCTTC,CASSLGQGEGYGYTF
NA,NA,TRBJ2-1,TRBV6-8,TGTGCCAGGCCCGTAGCGAGGGGGGGACTGCTCTACAATGAGCAGTTCTTC,CARPVARGGLLYNEQFF
NA,TRBD2,TRBJ2-2,TRBV6-1,TGTGCCAGCAGTGAACCCCGGGGGGGAAACACCGGGGAGCTGTTTTTT,CASSEPRGGNTGELFF
NA,NA,TRBJ2-3,TRBV7-8,TGTGCCAGCAGGAAAGGGGTTTATGGCACAGATACGCAGTATTTT,CASRKGVYGTDTQYF
NA,NA,TRBJ1-5,TRBV5-6,TGTGCCAGCAGCTTGGCGGCAGGGGCCAGCAATCAGCCCCAGCATTTT,CASSLAAGASNQPQHF